A single sample is the source of the 20 T cell receptor beta chains below, sequenced in a study of cytomegalovirus exposure and HLA in healthy donors. PCR was performed using 60 Vbeta and 13 Jbeta primers. Method: immunoSEQ multiplex PCR; TCRdb's copy keeps in-frame clones and lacks some. The listing records some 96,000 clones. The material sequenced was PBMCs. The source of these receptors is a woman aged 25 to 45 in good health and CMV-seronegative.

Here the CDR3 reads CASRDTTGGTGEKLFF. The CDR3 nucleotides are TGTGCCAGCAGGGACACGACCGGGGGGACAGGTGAAAAACTGTTTTTT. The chain employs TRBV28 and TRBJ1-4; TRBD1 matches 8 bases. Germline CDR1 MDHEN, CDR2 SYDVKM. Trimming cost V 6 bases and J 7 bases; bases outside gene matches: 13. CDR3 length: 16 amino acids. The full variable domain, completed using reference TRBV28 and TRBJ1-4, is DVKVTQSSRYLVKRTGEKVFLECVQDMDHENMFWYRQDPGLGLRLIYFSYDVKMKEKGDIPEGYSVSREKKERFSLILESASTNQTSMYLCASRDTTGGTGEKLFFGSGTQLSVL.

This chain links TRBV5-5 with TRBJ2-1, with D possibly matching TRBD2 (5 bases). The ends were cut back, 4 bases at V and 5 bases at J, with 10 bases in the middle. There are 13 residues in the CDR3. From germline, CDR1 is SGHKS and CDR2 YYEKEE (reference sequence). The CDR3 DNA reads TGTGCCAGCAGCGGCCTAGCAAACAATGAGCAGTTCTTC. Translation gives CASSGLANNEQFF.

Comments on this clone: Other DNA sequences in the sample encode the same CDR3. The rearrangement links TRBV2 to TRBJ2-3, with TRBD2 matching 7 bases. There are 14 residues in the CDR3. Per the germline V gene, CDR1 is SNHLY and CDR2 is FYNNEI. J lost 4 bases, V lost 4 bases, and 5 bases had no gene match. CDR3 loop: CASSGSGVPDTQYF. The CDR3 nucleotides are TGTGCCAGCAGTGGAAGCGGGGTGCCAGATACGCAGTATTTT.

The chain is built from TRBV9 and TRBJ1-2, with D tentatively TRBD1 (5 bases). The ends were cut back, 4 bases at V and 2 bases at J, with 18 bases in the middle. The CDR3 extends over 16 amino acids. Germline V gives CDR1 SGDLS, CDR2 YYNGEE. The CDR3 bases are TGTGCCAGCAGCCCCGGCCTCTTCTGGACAAACTATGGCTACACCTTC. Its protein is CASSPGLFWTNYGYTF.

The gene calls are TRBV6-5 and TRBJ2-3, with 9 bases fitting TRBD2. The CDR3 length is 13 residues. V shed 10 bases, J shed 5 bases, and the junction held 7 bases outside the gene matches. The V gene's germline CDR1 is MNHEY and CDR2 SVGAGI. The CDR3 region is CATGGGALDTQYF. CDR3 nucleotides: TGTGCCACCGGCGGGGGGGCCTTAGATACGCAGTATTTT.

A note on this clone: Other DNA sequences from this sample encode an identical CDR3 as well. The gene calls are TRBV19 and TRBJ2-3, with D tentatively TRBD1 (6 bases). CDR3 length equals 13 residues. CDR1 LNHDA and CDR2 SQIVND come from the germline V gene (reference sequence). V dropped 5 bases and J dropped 4 bases, with 10 bases sitting between them. The CDR3 reads CASSVAGADTQYF. The CDR3 DNA follows: TGTGCCAGTAGTGTGGCAGGGGCAGATACGCAGTATTTT.

This chain uses TRBV27 with TRBJ1-2; 8 positions match TRBD1. The V gene end was trimmed by 5 bases and the J gene end by 7 bases; junction bases not matched to a gene: 18. Germline V gene lookup returns CDR1 MNHEY and CDR2 SMNVEV (reference sequence). This CDR3 region has 17 residues. CDR3 sequence reads: CASSGQGASAGIAGYTF. In DNA, the CDR3 is TGTGCCAGCAGTGGACAGGGAGCCTCGGCGGGTATCGCTGGCTACACCTTC.

V and J are TRBV29-1 and TRBJ2-1, with D tentatively TRBD2 (6 bases). The CDR3 sequence is 13 residues long. The V end was cut by 4 bases, the J end by 9 bases, with 16 bases between. Germline loops: CDR1 SQVTM, CDR2 ANQGSEA. The CDR3 is CSVVRGSASEQFF. CDR3 nucleotide sequence: TGCAGCGTTGTTCGGGGGAGTGCTAGTGAGCAGTTCTTC.

The J gene is TRBJ2-5, the V gene TRBV13, with D unclear. TRBJ2-7 explains the end of the DNA better; the J call may be wrong. Germline CDR1 PRHDT, CDR2 FYEKMQ (reference sequence). The CDR3 contains 12 residues. The CDR3 protein is CATAKTTYEQYF. For the CDR3, the DNA is TGTGCTACAGCTAAAACCACCTACGAGCAGTACTTC.

The genes are TRBV19 and TRBJ1-5; 8 bases map to TRBD1. V was pared by 5 bases and J by 5 bases, with 14 bases of the junction left unmatched. Germline assignment: CDR1 LNHDA and CDR2 SQIVND (reference sequence). This CDR3 region has 17 residues. The CDR3 nucleotides read TGTGCCAGTAGTCTCGCAGGGGGCGGGAGATCGTATCAGCCCCAGCATTTT. Protein: CASSLAGGGRSYQPQHF.

The chain joins TRBV6-5 to TRBJ1-5, with D perhaps TRBD1 (5 bases). Trimming removed 0 bases from V and 5 bases from J, with 8 bases in between. Germline V lookup: CDR1 MNHEY, CDR2 SVGAGI. The length of the CDR3 is 14 residues. The CDR3 DNA reads TGTGCCAGCAGTTACTCACGGGGGTATCAGCCCCAGCATTTT. Its translation is CASSYSRGYQPQHF.

The J gene is TRBJ1-1, the V gene TRBV25-1; D unclear. CDR1 MGHDK and CDR2 SYGVNS come from the germline V gene. This CDR3 contains 14 residues. Trimming pared 4 bases from V and 1 base from J, leaving 10 bases between. The CDR3 spells CASSVQLPNTEAFF. The CDR3 DNA is TGTGCCAGCAGTGTTCAACTTCCGAACACTGAAGCTTTCTTT.

This rearrangement joins TRBV19 to TRBJ2-7; 9 positions agree with TRBD2. This CDR3 has 15 amino acids. The ends lost 1 base at V and 6 bases at J; junction bases unmatched: 7. The germline gives CDR1 LNHDA, CDR2 SQIVND (reference sequence). Here the CDR3 reads CASSIAGGGASEQYF. CDR3 DNA sequence: TGTGCCAGTAGTATAGCCGGCGGGGGGGCCTCCGAGCAGTACTTC.

The V gene is TRBV2, the J gene TRBJ1-2; tentative D call: TRBD1 (6 bases). Germline V gene sequence: CDR1 SNHLY, CDR2 FYNNEI. Trimming cost V 7 bases and J 1 base, with 10 bases left between them. This CDR3 spans 13 amino acids. In nucleotides, the CDR3 is TGTGCCAGCAAGAAGGACAGTAACTATGGCTACACCTTC. It specifies CASKKDSNYGYTF. The full variable domain, with the rest looked up from reference TRBV2 and TRBJ1-2, is EPEVTQTPSHQVTQMGQEVILRCVPISNHLYFYWYRQILGQKVEFLVSFYNNEISEKSEIFDDQFSVERPDGSNFTLKIRSTKLEDSAMYFCASKKDSNYGYTFGSGTRLTVV.

V gene TRBV4-1 combines with J gene TRBJ2-7; 8 bases are a match to TRBD1. V was pared by 2 bases and J by 6 bases, with 12 bases of the junction left unmatched. Germline V gene lookup returns CDR1 MGHRA and CDR2 YSYEKL. The CDR3 totals 16 residues. The CDR3 bases are TGCGCCAGCAGCCAATCTCGGACAGGGACGGATGGCGAGCAGTACTTC. Its protein is CASSQSRTGTDGEQYF.

The rearrangement joins TRBV19 to TRBJ2-3; 13 bases fit TRBD2. V shed 4 bases and J 4 bases; nucleotides not matched to a gene: 11. From germline, CDR1 is LNHDA and CDR2 SQIVND (reference sequence). The CDR3 sequence is 18 residues long. For the CDR3, the DNA is TGTGCCAGTAGTAAGGCCCCCTGGACTAGCGGGGGAGCAGATACGCAGTATTTT. Translated: CASSKAPWTSGGADTQYF.

The chain has TRBV20-1 and TRBJ1-2; D unresolved. This CDR3 is 11 amino acids long. Germline-derived CDR1 and CDR2 are DFQATT and SNEGSKA (reference sequence). The V and J ends lost 3 bases and 13 bases respectively, with 15 bases between them. CDR3 coding DNA: TGCAGTGCTAGGGCTTCCCGAGAGGGCACCTTC. Translating it yields CSARASREGTF.

V and J are TRBV27 and TRBJ2-3, with D possibly matching TRBD2 (6 bases). V was pared by 1 base and J by 0 bases, with 8 bases between. CDR1 and CDR2 (germline): MNHEY, SMNVEV (reference sequence). The CDR3 is 15 amino acids. The CDR3 DNA reads TGTGCCAGCAGTTTATATCGGGGGAGCACAGATACGCAGTATTTT. Protein: CASSLYRGSTDTQYF.

This chain uses TRBV28 with TRBJ1-5, with TRBD1 matching over 8 bases. This CDR3 region has 16 residues. Germline V CDR1 and CDR2: MDHEN, SYDVKM. J gave up 6 bases and V 6 bases, and 13 bases lay outside the gene matches. CDR3 in amino acids: CASSGTGTGSFQPQHF. In nucleotides, the CDR3 is TGTGCCAGCAGCGGGACCGGGACAGGAAGTTTTCAGCCCCAGCATTTT.

The chain combines TRBV29-1 with TRBJ1-3; D remains ambiguous. Trimming pared 2 bases from V and 0 bases from J, leaving 5 bases between. This CDR3 is 13 amino acids long. Germline loops: CDR1 SQVTM, CDR2 ANQGSEA. CDR3 in amino acids: CSVETDSGNTIYF. The CDR3 DNA is TGCAGCGTTGAAACAGACTCTGGAAACACCATATATTTT. The variable domain in full, with the rest retrieved from reference TRBV29-1 and TRBJ1-3, is SAVISQKPSRDICQRGTSLTIQCQVDSQVTMMFWYRQQPGQSLTLIATANQGSEATYESGFVIDKFPISRPNLTFSTLTVSNMSPEDSSIYLCSVETDSGNTIYFGEGSWLTVV.